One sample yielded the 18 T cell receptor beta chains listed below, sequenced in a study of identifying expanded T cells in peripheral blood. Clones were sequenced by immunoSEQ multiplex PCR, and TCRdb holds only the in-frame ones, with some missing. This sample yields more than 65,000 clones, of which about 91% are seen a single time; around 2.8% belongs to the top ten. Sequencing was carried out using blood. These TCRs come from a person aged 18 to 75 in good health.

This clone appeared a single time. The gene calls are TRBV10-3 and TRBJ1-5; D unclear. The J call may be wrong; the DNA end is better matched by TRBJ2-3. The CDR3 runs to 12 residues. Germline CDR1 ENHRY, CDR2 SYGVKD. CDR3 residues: CAISESNQPQYF. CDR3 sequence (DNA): TGTGCCATCAGTGAGTCTAACCAGCCCCAGTATTTT.

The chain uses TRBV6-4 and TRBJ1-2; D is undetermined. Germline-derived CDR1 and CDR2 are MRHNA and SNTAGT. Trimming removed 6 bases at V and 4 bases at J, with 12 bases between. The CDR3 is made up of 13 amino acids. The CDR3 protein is CASSPTPSYGYTF. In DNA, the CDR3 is TGTGCCAGCAGCCCGACACCCTCCTATGGCTACACCTTC.

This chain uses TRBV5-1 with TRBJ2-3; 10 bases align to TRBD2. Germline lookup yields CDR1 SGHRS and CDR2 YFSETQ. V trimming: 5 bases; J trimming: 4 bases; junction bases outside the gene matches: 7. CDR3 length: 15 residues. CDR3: CASSSSGGAADTQYF. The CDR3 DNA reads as TGCGCCAGCAGTTCAAGCGGGGGGGCCGCAGATACGCAGTATTTT.

The CDR3 loop reads CASSDRGGQPQHF. The CDR3 DNA reads as TGTGCCAGCAGCGACCGAGGGGGTCAGCCCCAGCATTTT. V usage is TRBV6-6 and J usage is TRBJ1-5, with D possibly TRBD1 on 6 matching bases. The V and J ends lost 6 bases and 6 bases respectively, with 12 bases between them. The CDR3 is 13 residues long. CDR1 and CDR2 from the germline V gene are MNHNY and SVGAGI (reference sequence).

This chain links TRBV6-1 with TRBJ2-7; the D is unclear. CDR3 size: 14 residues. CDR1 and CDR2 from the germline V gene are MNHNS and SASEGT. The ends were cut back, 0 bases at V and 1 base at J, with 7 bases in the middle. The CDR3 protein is CASSEAGKSYEQYF. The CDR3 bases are TGTGCCAGCAGTGAAGCAGGGAAATCCTACGAGCAGTACTTC.

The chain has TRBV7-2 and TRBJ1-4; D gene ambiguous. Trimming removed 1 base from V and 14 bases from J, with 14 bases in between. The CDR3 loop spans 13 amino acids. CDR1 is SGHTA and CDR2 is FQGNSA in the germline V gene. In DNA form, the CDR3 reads TGTGCCAGCAGCTTAGATCTTAGGGATTTGCTGTTTTTT. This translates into CASSLDLRDLLFF. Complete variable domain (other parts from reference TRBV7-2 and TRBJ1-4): GAGVSQSPSNKVTEKGKDVELRCDPISGHTALYWYRQSLGQGLEFLIYFQGNSAPDKSGLPSDRFSAERTGGSVSTLTIQRTQQEDSAVYLCASSLDLRDLLFFGSGTQLSVL.

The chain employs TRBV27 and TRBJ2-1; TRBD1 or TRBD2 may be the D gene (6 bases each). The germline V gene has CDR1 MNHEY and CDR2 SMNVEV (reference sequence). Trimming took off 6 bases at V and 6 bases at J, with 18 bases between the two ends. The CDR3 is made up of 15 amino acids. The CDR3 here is CASRDRGVWGNEQFF. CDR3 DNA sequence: TGTGCCAGCAGAGATAGGGGGGTTTGGGGCAATGAGCAGTTCTTC.

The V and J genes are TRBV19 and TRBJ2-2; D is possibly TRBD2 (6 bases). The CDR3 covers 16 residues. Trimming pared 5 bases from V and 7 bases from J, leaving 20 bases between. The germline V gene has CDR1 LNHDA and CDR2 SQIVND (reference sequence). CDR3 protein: CASSQMGGVNNGELFF. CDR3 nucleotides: TGTGCCAGTAGTCAAATGGGGGGTGTGAATAACGGGGAGCTGTTTTTT. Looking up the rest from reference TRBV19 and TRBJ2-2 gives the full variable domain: DGGITQSPKYLFRKEGQNVTLSCEQNLNHDAMYWYRQDPGQGLRLIYYSQIVNDFQKGDIAEGYSVSREKKESFPLTVTSAQKNPTAFYLCASSQMGGVNNGELFFGEGSRLTVL.

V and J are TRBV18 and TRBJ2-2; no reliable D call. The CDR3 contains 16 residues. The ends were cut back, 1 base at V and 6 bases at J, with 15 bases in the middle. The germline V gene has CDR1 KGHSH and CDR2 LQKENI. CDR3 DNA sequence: TGTGCCAGCTCACCACTATTAGGAGCAATGGCCGGGGAGCTGTTTTTT. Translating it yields CASSPLLGAMAGELFF.

The CDR3: CATSRGRMETQYF. The CDR3 coding sequence is TGTGCCACCAGCAGAGGTAGGATGGAGACCCAGTACTTC. V and J are TRBV15 and TRBJ2-5; D gene unclear. Deletions cut 1 base from V and 5 bases from J, with 8 bases between. The CDR3 contains 13 residues. Germline V gives CDR1 LNHNV, CDR2 YYDKDF (reference sequence). Looking up the rest from reference TRBV15 and TRBJ2-5 gives the full variable domain: DAMVIQNPRYQVTQFGKPVTLSCSQTLNHNVMYWYQQKSSQAPKLLFHYYDKDFNNEADTPDNFQSRRPNTSFCFLDIRSPGLGDTAMYLCATSRGRMETQYFGPGTRLLVL.

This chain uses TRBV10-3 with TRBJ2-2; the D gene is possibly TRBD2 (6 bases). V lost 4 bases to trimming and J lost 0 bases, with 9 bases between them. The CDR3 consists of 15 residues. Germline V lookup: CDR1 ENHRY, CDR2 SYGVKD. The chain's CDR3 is CAISAGGANTGELFF. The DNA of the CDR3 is TGTGCCATCAGTGCGGGCGGGGCGAACACCGGGGAGCTGTTTTTT.

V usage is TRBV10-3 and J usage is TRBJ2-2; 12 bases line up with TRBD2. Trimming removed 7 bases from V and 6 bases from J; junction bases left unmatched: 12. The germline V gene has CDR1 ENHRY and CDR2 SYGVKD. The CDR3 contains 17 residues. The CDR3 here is CAITPGLAGLGSGELFF. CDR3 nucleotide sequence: TGTGCCATCACTCCGGGACTAGCGGGTCTGGGGTCCGGGGAGCTGTTTTTT.

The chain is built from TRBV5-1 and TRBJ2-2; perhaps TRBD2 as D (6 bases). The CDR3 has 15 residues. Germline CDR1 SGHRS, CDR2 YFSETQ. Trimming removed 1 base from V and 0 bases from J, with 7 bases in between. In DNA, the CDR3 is TGCGCCAGCAGCTTGACTAGCCCGAACACCGGGGAGCTGTTTTTT. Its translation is CASSLTSPNTGELFF.

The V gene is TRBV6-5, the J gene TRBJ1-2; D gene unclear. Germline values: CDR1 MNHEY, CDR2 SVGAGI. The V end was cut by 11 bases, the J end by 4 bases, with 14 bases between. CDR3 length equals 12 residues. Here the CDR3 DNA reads TGTGCCGGCAACGAGGAGACCTATGGCTACACCTTC. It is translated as CAGNEETYGYTF.

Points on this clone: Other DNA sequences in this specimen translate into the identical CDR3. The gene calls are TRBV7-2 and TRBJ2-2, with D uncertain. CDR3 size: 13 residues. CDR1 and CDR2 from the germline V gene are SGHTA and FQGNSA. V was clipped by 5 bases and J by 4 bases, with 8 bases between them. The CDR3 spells CASSLGPTGELFF. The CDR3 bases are TGTGCCAGCAGCCTAGGACCCACCGGGGAGCTGTTTTTT.

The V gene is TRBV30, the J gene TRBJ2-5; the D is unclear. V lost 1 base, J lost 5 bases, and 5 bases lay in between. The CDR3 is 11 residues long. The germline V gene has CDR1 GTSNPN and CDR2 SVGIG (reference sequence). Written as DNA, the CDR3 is TGTGCCTGGAGTGAGGGTGAGACCCAGTACTTC. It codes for CAWSEGETQYF.

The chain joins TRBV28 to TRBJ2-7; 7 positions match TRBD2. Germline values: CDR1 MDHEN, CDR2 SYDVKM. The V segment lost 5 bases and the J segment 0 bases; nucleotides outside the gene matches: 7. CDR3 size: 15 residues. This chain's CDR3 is CASSLTSLGSYEQYF. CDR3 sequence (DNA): TGTGCCAGCAGTCTGACTAGCTTGGGCTCCTACGAGCAGTACTTC. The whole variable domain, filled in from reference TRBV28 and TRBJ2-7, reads DVKVTQSSRYLVKRTGEKVFLECVQDMDHENMFWYRQDPGLGLRLIYFSYDVKMKEKGDIPEGYSVSREKKERFSLILESASTNQTSMYLCASSLTSLGSYEQYFGPGTRLTVT.

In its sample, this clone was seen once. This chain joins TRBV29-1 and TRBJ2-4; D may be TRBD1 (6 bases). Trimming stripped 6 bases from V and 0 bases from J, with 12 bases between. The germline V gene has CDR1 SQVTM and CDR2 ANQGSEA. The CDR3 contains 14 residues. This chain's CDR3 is CSVRGQLAKNIQYF. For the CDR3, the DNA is TGCAGCGTCCGCGGACAGCTAGCCAAAAACATTCAGTACTTC.